This TCR beta chain was sequenced during a study of blood T cell repertoires in COVID-19. Germline CDR1 SGHDT, CDR2 YYEEEE. V trimming: 0 bases; J trimming: 5 bases; junction bases outside the gene matches: 5. CDR3 length equals 15 residues. The data were produced by immunoSEQ multiplex PCR, yet TCRdb's version contains in-frame clones alone and is incomplete. The sample holds around 90,000 clones; 75% to 90% are singletons and the top ten take about 15%. V is TRBV5-6 and J is TRBJ2-3; 8 positions agree with TRBD1. The receptor's source is a male donor with acute or convalescent COVID-19. The sample comprised peripheral blood. CDR3 DNA: TGTGCCAGCAGCTTGGGGACAGGGTATATAGATACGCAGTATTTT. It translates to CASSLGTGYIDTQYF.